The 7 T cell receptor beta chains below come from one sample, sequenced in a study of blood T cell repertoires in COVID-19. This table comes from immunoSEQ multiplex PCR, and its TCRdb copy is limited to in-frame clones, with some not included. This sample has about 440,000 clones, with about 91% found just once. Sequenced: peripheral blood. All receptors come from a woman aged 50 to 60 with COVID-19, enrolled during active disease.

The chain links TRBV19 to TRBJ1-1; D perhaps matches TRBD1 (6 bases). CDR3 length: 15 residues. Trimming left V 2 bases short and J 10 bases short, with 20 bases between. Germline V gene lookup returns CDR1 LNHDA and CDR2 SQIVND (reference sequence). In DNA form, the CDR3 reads TGTGCCAGTAGTATAAGTCTTGGGGGCCTGGCACGAGCTTTCTTT. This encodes CASSISLGGLARAFF.

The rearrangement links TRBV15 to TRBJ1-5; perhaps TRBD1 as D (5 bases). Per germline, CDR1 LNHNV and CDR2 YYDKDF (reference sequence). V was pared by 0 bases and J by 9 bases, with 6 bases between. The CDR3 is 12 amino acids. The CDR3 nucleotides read TGTGCCACCAGCAGAGATCAGGGGCCCCAGCATTTT. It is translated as CATSRDQGPQHF. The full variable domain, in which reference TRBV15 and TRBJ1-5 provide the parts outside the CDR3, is DAMVIQNPRYQVTQFGKPVTLSCSQTLNHNVMYWYQQKSSQAPKLLFHYYDKDFNNEADTPDNFQSRRPNTSFCFLDIRSPGLGDTAMYLCATSRDQGPQHFGDGTRLSIL.

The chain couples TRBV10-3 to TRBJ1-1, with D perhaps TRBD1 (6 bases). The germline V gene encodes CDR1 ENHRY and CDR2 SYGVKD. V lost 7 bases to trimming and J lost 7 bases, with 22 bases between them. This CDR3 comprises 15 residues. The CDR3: CAITPGHPRQGEAFF. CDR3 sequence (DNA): TGTGCCATCACCCCGGGACACCCCAGACAAGGTGAAGCTTTCTTT.

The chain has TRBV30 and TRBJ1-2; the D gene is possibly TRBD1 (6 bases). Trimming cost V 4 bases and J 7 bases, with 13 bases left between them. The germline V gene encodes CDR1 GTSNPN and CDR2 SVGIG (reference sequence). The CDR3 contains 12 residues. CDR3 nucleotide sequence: TGTGCCTGGAATGGGGGGGCAAGTGGCTACACCTTC. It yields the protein CAWNGGASGYTF.

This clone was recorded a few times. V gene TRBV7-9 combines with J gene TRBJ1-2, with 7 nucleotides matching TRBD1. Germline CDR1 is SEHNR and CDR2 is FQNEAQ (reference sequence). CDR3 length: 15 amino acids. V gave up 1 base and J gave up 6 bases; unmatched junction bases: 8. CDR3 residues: CASSLGGGATDGYTF. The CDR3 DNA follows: TGTGCCAGCAGCTTAGGAGGGGGCGCGACGGATGGCTACACCTTC.

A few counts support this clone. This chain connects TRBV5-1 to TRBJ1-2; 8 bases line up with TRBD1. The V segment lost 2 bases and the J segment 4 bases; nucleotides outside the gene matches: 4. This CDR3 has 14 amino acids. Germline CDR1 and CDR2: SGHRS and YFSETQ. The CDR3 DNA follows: TGCGCCAGCAGCTTACAGGGGGTCCTCTATGGCTACACCTTC. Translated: CASSLQGVLYGYTF.

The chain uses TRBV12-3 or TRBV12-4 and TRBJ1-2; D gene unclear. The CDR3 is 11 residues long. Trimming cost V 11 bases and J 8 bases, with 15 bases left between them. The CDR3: CAVFERKGYTF. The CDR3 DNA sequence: TGTGCCGTATTCGAGCGGAAAGGCTACACCTTC.